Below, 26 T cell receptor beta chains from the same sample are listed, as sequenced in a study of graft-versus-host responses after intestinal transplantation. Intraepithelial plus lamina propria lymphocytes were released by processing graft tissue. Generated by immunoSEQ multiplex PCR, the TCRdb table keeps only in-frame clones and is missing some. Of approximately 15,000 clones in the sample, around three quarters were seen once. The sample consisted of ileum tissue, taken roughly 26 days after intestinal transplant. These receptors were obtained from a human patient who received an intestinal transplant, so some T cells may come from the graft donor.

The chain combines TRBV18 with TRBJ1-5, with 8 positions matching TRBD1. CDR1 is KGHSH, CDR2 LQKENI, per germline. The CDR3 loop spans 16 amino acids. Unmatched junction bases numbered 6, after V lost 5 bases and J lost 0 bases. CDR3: CASSAGQDNSNQPQHF. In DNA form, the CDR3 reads TGTGCCAGCTCAGCGGGACAGGACAATAGCAATCAGCCCCAGCATTTT.

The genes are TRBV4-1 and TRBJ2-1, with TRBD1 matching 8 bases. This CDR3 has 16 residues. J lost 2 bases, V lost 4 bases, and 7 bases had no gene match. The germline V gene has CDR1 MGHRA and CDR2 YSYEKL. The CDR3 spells CASSLRGQAAYNEQFF. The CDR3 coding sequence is TGCGCCAGCAGCCTAAGGGGACAGGCGGCCTACAATGAGCAGTTCTTC.

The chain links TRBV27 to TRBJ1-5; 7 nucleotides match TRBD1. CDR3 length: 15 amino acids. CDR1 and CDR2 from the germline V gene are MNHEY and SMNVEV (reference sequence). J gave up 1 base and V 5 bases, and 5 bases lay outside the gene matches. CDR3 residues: CASSQGQTSNQPQHF. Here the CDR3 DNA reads TGTGCCAGCAGTCAGGGACAGACAAGCAATCAGCCCCAGCATTTT.

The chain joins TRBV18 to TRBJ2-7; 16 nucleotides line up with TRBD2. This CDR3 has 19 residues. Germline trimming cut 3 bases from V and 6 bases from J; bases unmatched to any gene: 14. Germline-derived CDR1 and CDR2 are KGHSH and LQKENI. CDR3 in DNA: TGTGCCAGCTCACCTCTCCCCGGGACTAGCGGGAGGGAAGATCTCGAGCAGTACTTC. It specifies CASSPLPGTSGREDLEQYF.

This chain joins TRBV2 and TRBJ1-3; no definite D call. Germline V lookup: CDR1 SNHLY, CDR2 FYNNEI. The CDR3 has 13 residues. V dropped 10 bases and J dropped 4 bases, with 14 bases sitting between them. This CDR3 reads CATIRNLGNTIYF. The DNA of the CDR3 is TGTGCCACCATCAGGAATTTGGGAAACACCATATATTTT. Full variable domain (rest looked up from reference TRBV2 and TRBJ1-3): EPEVTQTPSHQVTQMGQEVILRCVPISNHLYFYWYRQILGQKVEFLVSFYNNEISEKSEIFDDQFSVERPDGSNFTLKIRSTKLEDSAMYFCATIRNLGNTIYFGEGSWLTVV.

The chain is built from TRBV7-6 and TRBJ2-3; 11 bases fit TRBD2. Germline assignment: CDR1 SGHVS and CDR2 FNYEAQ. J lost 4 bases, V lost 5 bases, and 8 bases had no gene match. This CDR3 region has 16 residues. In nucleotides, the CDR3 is TGTGCCAGCAGCCAAGAGACTAGCGGGGCCGCAGATACGCAGTATTTT. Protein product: CASSQETSGAADTQYF.

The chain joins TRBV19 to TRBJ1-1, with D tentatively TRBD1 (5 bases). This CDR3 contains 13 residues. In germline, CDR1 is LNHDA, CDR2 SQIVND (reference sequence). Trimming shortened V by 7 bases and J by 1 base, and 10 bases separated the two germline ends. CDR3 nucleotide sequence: TGTGCCAGTACTAGGGGAGGGAACACTGAAGCTTTCTTT. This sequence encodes CASTRGGNTEAFF.

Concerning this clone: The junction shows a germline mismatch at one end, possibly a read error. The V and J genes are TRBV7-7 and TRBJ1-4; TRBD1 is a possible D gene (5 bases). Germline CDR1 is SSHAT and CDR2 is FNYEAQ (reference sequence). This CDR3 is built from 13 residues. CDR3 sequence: CASSPGGVEKLFF. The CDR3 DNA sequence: TGTGCTAGCAGCCCGGGGGGGGTTGAAAAACTGTTTTTT.

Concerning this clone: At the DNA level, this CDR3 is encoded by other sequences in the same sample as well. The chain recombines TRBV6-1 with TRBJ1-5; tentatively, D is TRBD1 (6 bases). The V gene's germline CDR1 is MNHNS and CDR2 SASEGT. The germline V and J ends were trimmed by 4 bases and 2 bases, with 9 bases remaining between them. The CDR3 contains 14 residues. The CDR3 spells CASSVPGGNQPQHF. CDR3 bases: TGTGCCAGCAGTGTACCAGGGGGCAATCAGCCCCAGCATTTT.

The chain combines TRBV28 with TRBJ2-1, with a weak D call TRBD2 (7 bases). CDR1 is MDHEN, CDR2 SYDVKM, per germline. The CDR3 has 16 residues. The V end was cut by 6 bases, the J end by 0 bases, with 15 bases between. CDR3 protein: CASRRGGGSSYNEQFF. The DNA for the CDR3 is TGTGCCAGCAGAAGAGGGGGGGGAAGCTCCTACAATGAGCAGTTCTTC.

The CDR3 DNA is TGCGCCAGCAGCCAAGAAGTCCGAAGCGGAGAATACCCCTACGAGCAGTACGTC. Amino acids: CASSQEVRSGEYPYEQYV. This sequence joins TRBV4-1 and TRBJ2-7; TRBD2 is a possible D gene (5 bases). The CDR3 is made up of 18 amino acids. Trimming shortened V by 0 bases and J by 2 bases, and 20 bases separated the two germline ends. The germline gives CDR1 MGHRA, CDR2 YSYEKL.

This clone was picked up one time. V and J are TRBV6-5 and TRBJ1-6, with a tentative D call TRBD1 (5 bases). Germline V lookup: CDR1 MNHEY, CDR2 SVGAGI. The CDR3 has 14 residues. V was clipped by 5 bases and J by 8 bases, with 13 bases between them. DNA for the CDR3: TGTGCCAGCAGTCTCGGGACTACACATTCACCCCTCCACTTT. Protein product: CASSLGTTHSPLHF.

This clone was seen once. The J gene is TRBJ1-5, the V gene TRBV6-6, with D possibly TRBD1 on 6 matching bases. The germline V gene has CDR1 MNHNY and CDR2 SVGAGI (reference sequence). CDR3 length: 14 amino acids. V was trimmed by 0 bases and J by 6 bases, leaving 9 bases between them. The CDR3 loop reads CASSYSLQGQPQHF. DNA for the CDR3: TGTGCCAGCAGTTACTCGTTACAGGGTCAGCCCCAGCATTTT.

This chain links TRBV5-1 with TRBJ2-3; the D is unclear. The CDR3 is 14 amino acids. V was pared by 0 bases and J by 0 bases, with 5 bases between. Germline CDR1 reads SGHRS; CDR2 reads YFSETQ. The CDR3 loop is CASSLGASTDTQYF. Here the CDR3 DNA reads TGCGCCAGCAGCTTGGGGGCTAGCACAGATACGCAGTATTTT.

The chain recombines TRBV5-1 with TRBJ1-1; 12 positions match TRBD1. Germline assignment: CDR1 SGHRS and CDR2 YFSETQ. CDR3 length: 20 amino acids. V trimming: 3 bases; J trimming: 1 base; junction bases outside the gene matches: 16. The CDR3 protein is CASSSPGGQGAPVPNTEAFF. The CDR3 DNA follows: TGCGCCAGCAGCTCCCCGGGGGGACAGGGGGCCCCGGTCCCGAACACTGAAGCTTTCTTT.

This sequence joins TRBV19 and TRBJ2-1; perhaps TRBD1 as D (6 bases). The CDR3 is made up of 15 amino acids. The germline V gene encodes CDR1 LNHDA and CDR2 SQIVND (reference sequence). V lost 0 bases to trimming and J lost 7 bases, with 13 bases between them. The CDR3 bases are TGTGCCAGTAGTATAGAAAGGACAGTAAGGAATGAGCAGTTCTTC. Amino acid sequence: CASSIERTVRNEQFF.

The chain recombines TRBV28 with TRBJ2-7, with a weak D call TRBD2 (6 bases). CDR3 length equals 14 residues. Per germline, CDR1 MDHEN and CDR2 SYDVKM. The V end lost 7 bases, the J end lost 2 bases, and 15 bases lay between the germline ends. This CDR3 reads CASNSGGSAYEQYV. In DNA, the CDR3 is TGTGCCAGCAATTCCGGGGGATCAGCCTACGAGCAGTACGTC.

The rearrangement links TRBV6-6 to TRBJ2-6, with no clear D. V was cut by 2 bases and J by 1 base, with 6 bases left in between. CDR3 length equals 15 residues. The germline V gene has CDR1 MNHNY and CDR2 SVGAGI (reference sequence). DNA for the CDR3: TGTGCCAGCAGTTACCTCCTTTCTGGGGCCAACGTCCTGACTTTC. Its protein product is CASSYLLSGANVLTF.

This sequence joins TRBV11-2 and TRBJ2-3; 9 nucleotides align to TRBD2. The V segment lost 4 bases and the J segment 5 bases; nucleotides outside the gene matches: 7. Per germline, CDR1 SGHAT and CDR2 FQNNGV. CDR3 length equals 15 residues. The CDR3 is CASSSLAGAGDTQYF. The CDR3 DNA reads TGTGCCAGCAGCTCGTTAGCGGGGGCGGGAGATACGCAGTATTTT.

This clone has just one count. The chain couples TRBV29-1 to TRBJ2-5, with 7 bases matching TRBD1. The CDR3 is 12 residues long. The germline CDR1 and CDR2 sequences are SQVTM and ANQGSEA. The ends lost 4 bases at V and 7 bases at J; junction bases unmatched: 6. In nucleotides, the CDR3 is TGCAGCGTTGTTCAGGGGGTTGCGACCCAGTACTTC. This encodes CSVVQGVATQYF.

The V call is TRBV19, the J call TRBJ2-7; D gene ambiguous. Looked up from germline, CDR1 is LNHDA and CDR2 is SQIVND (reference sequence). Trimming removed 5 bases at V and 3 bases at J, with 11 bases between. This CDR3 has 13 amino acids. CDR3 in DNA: TGTGCCAGTAGTTCCGGCTTGGGCTACGAGCAGTACGTC. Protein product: CASSSGLGYEQYV.

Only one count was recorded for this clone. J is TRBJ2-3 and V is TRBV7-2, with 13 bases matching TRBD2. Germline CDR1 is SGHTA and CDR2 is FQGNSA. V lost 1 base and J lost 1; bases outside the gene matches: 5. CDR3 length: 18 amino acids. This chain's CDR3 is CASSLELAGGLGTDTQYF. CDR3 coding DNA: TGTGCCAGCAGCTTAGAACTAGCGGGGGGGCTTGGCACAGATACGCAGTATTTT.

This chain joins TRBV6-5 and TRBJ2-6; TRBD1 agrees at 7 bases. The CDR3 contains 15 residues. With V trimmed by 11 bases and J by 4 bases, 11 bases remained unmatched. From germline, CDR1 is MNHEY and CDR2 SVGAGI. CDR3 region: CAACHRGAGANVLTF. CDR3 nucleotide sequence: TGTGCCGCATGCCACAGGGGTGCAGGGGCCAACGTCCTGACTTTC.

CDR3 residues: CASSDLDRGTGELFF. CDR3 in DNA: TGTGCCAGCAGCGATCTGGACAGGGGCACCGGGGAGCTGTTTTTT. The chain has TRBV28 and TRBJ2-2; TRBD1 matches 9 bases. Germline V gene lookup returns CDR1 MDHEN and CDR2 SYDVKM. V shed 6 bases, J shed 4 bases, and the junction held 6 bases outside the gene matches. The CDR3 has 15 amino acids.

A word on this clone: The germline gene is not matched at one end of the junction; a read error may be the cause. In DNA form, the CDR3 reads TGCGCCAACAGCTTAGGACTAGCGGGGGCCTCCTACAATGAGCAGTTCTTC. Amino acid sequence: CANSLGLAGASYNEQFF. The V and J genes are TRBV5-1 and TRBJ2-1; 13 nucleotides match TRBD2. Per germline, CDR1 SGHRS and CDR2 YFSETQ. This CDR3 is 17 amino acids long. The full variable domain, in which reference TRBV5-1 and TRBJ2-1 provide the parts outside the CDR3, is KAGVTQTPRYLIKTRGQQVTLSCSPISGHRSVSWYQQTPGQGLQFLFEYFSETQRNKGNFPGRFSGRQFSNSRSEMNVSTLELGDSALYLCANSLGLAGASYNEQFFGPGTRLTVL.

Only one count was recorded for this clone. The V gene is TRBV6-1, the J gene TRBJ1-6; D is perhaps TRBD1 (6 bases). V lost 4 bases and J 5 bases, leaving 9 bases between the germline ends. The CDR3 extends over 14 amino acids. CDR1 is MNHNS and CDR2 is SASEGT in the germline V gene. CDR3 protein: CASSVGTNNSPLHF. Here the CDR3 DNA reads TGTGCCAGCAGTGTCGGGACAAATAATTCACCCCTCCACTTT.